These 16 T cell receptor beta chains originate from one sample sequenced in a study of human T cells and chemical hapten exposure (dated by TCRdb to 2020 to 2022). The time point label corresponds to: patch test 3, about 24 weeks after DPC sensitization. The treatment or condition label on this specimen signifies: therapeutic diphenylcyclopropenone sensitization with weekly scalp DPC. Libraries were built with RACE. Sequenced on a NextSeq 500. The public reads were reanalyzed by TCRdb: fastp trimming at Q25, MiXCR alignment, in-frame beta chains only. Entries are consolidated by CDR3 protein sequence, retaining the most common genes and DNA. The sample contains approximately 160,000 distinct CDR3 sequences, about a quarter of them found a single time. The top ten constitute under 2.5% of the sample. Sample: whole blood, taken in connection with sensitization to the hapten diphenylcyclopropenone (DPC). All receptors come from a woman younger than 30 with alopecia areata. Some clones in this sample may be carry-over from other donors' samples.

This clonotype was seen at least ten times. The chain joins TRBV5-6 to TRBJ1-1, with D possibly TRBD1 on 5 matching bases. The germline V gene has CDR1 SGHDT and CDR2 YYEEEE. V dropped 4 bases and J dropped 4 bases, with 17 bases sitting between them. The CDR3 sequence is 15 residues long. CDR3 in amino acids: CASSDPPPGSTEAFF. The CDR3 DNA sequence: TGTGCCAGCAGCGACCCCCCCCCAGGGTCCACTGAAGCTTTCTTT.

This clonotype showed up just a few times. The chain couples TRBV29-1 to TRBJ2-5, with 14 positions matching TRBD2. Per the germline V gene, CDR1 is SQVTM and CDR2 is ANQGSEA. The CDR3 loop spans 17 amino acids. In nucleotides, the CDR3 is TGCAGTTCCACCGGGACTAGCGGGAGTAGGATCGGGGAGACCCAGTACTTC. Its protein is CSSTGTSGSRIGETQYF.

This clonotype was recorded a few times. J is TRBJ2-3 and V is TRBV29-1; D is uncertain. Trimming took off 7 bases at V and 1 base at J, with 15 bases between the two ends. Per the germline V gene, CDR1 is SQVTM and CDR2 is ANQGSEA. The CDR3 contains 14 residues. The CDR3 nucleotides are TGCAGCGGCCTCAGGTTTGGCGGCACAGATACGCAGTATTTT. Its protein product is CSGLRFGGTDTQYF.

This clonotype appeared many times. This sequence joins TRBV6-5 and TRBJ1-2; D possibly corresponds to TRBD1 (6 bases). The CDR3 totals 17 residues. Looked up from germline, CDR1 is MNHEY and CDR2 is SVGAGI. Trimming cost V 6 bases and J 1 base, with 21 bases left between them. CDR3 region: CASSLRMTGLLNYGYTF. In nucleotides, the CDR3 is TGTGCCAGCAGCCTCAGGATGACAGGCCTTCTTAACTATGGCTACACCTTC.

This chain links TRBV11-2 with TRBJ2-1; 16 nucleotides align to TRBD2. The CDR3 extends over 15 amino acids. Trimming at V came to 7 bases and at J to 7 bases, leaving 4 bases not matched to a gene. CDR1 is SGHAT and CDR2 is FQNNGV in the germline V gene. CDR3 nucleotides: TGTGCCAGCATGGGACTAGCGGGAGGGGGTAATGAGCAGTTCTTC. Translated: CASMGLAGGGNEQFF. The full variable domain, completed using reference TRBV11-2 and TRBJ2-1, is EAGVAQSPRYKIIEKRQSVAFWCNPISGHATLYWYQQILGQGPKLLIQFQNNGVVDDSQLPKDRFSAERLKGVDSTLKIQPAKLEDSAVYLCASMGLAGGGNEQFFGPGTRLTVL.

The J gene is TRBJ2-3, the V gene TRBV7-2, with a tentative D call TRBD2 (6 bases). In germline, CDR1 is SGHTA, CDR2 FQGNSA. The CDR3 consists of 14 residues. V was clipped by 3 bases and J by 4 bases, with 11 bases between them. The chain's CDR3 is CASSFGSGADTQYF. The CDR3 DNA follows: TGTGCCAGCAGCTTCGGGAGTGGTGCAGATACGCAGTATTTT.

The chain couples TRBV7-2 to TRBJ2-1, with D uncertain. CDR3 size: 13 residues. Germline CDR1 is SGHTA and CDR2 is FQGNSA. V lost 4 bases and J 10 bases, leaving 14 bases between the germline ends. In DNA, the CDR3 is TGTGCCAGCAGCTCTCTTGCATCCTCGGAGCAGTTCTTC. It is translated as CASSSLASSEQFF.

This clonotype was detected many times. V is TRBV2 and J is TRBJ2-2; 8 bases line up with TRBD1. Unmatched junction bases numbered 6, after V lost 4 bases and J lost 5 bases. This CDR3 comprises 15 residues. CDR1 SNHLY and CDR2 FYNNEI come from the germline V gene. CDR3 nucleotide sequence: TGTGCCAGCAGTGTTGCCAGGGGGCTAACCGGGGAGCTGTTTTTT. This translates into CASSVARGLTGELFF. The full variable domain, with the rest looked up from reference TRBV2 and TRBJ2-2, is EPEVTQTPSHQVTQMGQEVILRCVPISNHLYFYWYRQILGQKVEFLVSFYNNEISEKSEIFDDQFSVERPDGSNFTLKIRSTKLEDSAMYFCASSVARGLTGELFFGEGSRLTVL.

The chain links TRBV2 to TRBJ2-1; 11 positions agree with TRBD2. The ends lost 3 bases at V and 7 bases at J; junction bases unmatched: 5. This CDR3 contains 15 residues. Per the germline V gene, CDR1 is SNHLY and CDR2 is FYNNEI. For the CDR3, the DNA is TGTGCCAGCAGTGAGGGGCTAGCGGGAGGTAATGAGCAGTTCTTC. The encoded protein is CASSEGLAGGNEQFF.

CDR3 sequence: CASSGDRPTNVLTF. The CDR3 nucleotides read TGTGCCAGCAGCGGGGACCGGCCAACCAACGTCCTGACTTTC. This chain links TRBV11-1 with TRBJ2-6, with D perhaps being TRBD1 or TRBD2 (5 bases each). The CDR3 totals 14 residues. The germline V gene encodes CDR1 SGHAT and CDR2 FQDESV (reference sequence). Trimming shortened V by 5 bases and J by 8 bases, and 13 bases separated the two germline ends. Full variable domain (missing parts from reference TRBV11-1 and TRBJ2-6): EAEVAQSPRYKITEKSQAVAFWCDPISGHATLYWYRQILGQGPELLVQFQDESVVDDSQLPKDRFSAERLKGVDSTLKIQPAELGDSAMYLCASSGDRPTNVLTFGAGSRLTVL.

The chain employs TRBV6-1 and TRBJ2-1, with D maybe TRBD2 (6 bases). Germline V CDR1 and CDR2: MNHNS, SASEGT. There are 16 residues in the CDR3. Trimming took off 1 base at V and 4 bases at J, with 14 bases between the two ends. In DNA, the CDR3 is TGTGCCAGCAGTGAAGGGTGGTCTAGCGCTTACAATGAGCAGTTCTTC. Encoded protein: CASSEGWSSAYNEQFF.

This clonotype was found a few times. The J gene is TRBJ2-2, the V gene TRBV29-1; D is undetermined. Trimming left V 7 bases short and J 3 bases short, with 6 bases between. CDR3 length: 11 residues. From germline, CDR1 is SQVTM and CDR2 ANQGSEA. The CDR3: CSGVDTGELFF. CDR3 DNA sequence: TGCAGCGGGGTGGACACCGGGGAGCTGTTTTTT.

The chain joins TRBV29-1 to TRBJ1-1, with D unclear. This CDR3 is 10 amino acids long. Trimming cost V 6 bases and J 6 bases, with 8 bases left between them. The germline V gene encodes CDR1 SQVTM and CDR2 ANQGSEA. DNA for the CDR3: TGCAGCGTCGCGGGCCCTGAAGCTTTCTTT. Protein sequence: CSVAGPEAFF.

This chain links TRBV6-2 or TRBV6-3 with TRBJ2-1, with TRBD1 matching 10 bases. V lost 2 bases, J lost 7 bases, and 5 bases stayed unmatched. The CDR3 contains 15 residues. Germline V gene sequence: CDR1 MNHEY, CDR2 SVGEGT. The CDR3 DNA is TGTGCCAGCAGTTACAGTACGGACAGGGGGAATGAGCAGTTCTTC. Residues: CASSYSTDRGNEQFF.

The table lists this clonotype with a few counts. The J gene is TRBJ1-5, the V gene TRBV27, with TRBD1 as a possible D gene (6 bases). The V and J ends lost 3 bases and 9 bases respectively, with 9 bases between them. CDR3 size: 12 residues. Germline V CDR1 and CDR2: MNHEY, SMNVEV (reference sequence). The CDR3 loop is CASSFRGGPQHF. In nucleotides, the CDR3 is TGTGCCAGCAGTTTTAGAGGGGGGCCCCAGCATTTT.

V usage is TRBV9 and J usage is TRBJ2-6; D is ambiguous. Deletions cut 0 bases from V and 0 bases from J, with 4 bases between. The germline CDR1 and CDR2 sequences are SGDLS and YYNGEE. The CDR3 is 15 amino acids. CDR3 bases: TGTGCCAGCAGCGTAGTTCCCTCTGGGGCCAACGTCCTGACTTTC. Translated, it gives CASSVVPSGANVLTF.